The 30 T cell receptor beta chains reported below all come from one sample, sequenced in a study of identical twins. TCRdb re-analysed the 5' RACE reads in MiXCR, keeping a single row per CDR3 protein. The sample consists of some 590,000 distinct CDR3 sequences, around 9.6% of them appearing once. These sequences were also reported in another study, on yellow fever vaccine responses in identical twins.

The sample consisted of PBMCs. The origin of the receptors is a young woman in good health.

J is TRBJ1-5 and V is TRBV4-1; D remains ambiguous. The V and J ends lost 0 bases and 4 bases respectively, with 10 bases between them. CDR1 is MGHRA and CDR2 is YSYEKL in the germline V gene. CDR3 length: 15 amino acids. The CDR3 sequence is CASSQEETVNQPQHF. DNA for the CDR3: TGCGCCAGCAGCCAAGAGGAGACGGTAAATCAGCCCCAGCATTTT.

This chain connects TRBV6-2 or TRBV6-3 to TRBJ2-3, with 10 bases aligning to TRBD1. CDR1 MNHEY and CDR2 SVGEGT come from the germline V gene. V shed 2 bases, J shed 3 bases, and the junction held 8 bases outside the gene matches. This CDR3 is 17 amino acids long. The CDR3 nucleotides read TGTGCCAGCAGTTACAGACCTCCGGGACAGGGGACAGATACGCAGTATTTT. This sequence encodes CASSYRPPGQGTDTQYF.

The chain links TRBV7-3 to TRBJ2-2; D is perhaps TRBD2 (7 bases). The V gene's germline CDR1 is SGHTA and CDR2 FQGTGA. The CDR3 is 17 amino acids. With 5 bases removed from V and 2 bases from J, the gap between germline ends came to 18 bases. The CDR3 DNA sequence: TGTGCCAGCAGCACAATTGGCGGGGGCGTCAACACCGGGGAGCTGTTTTTT. Protein: CASSTIGGGVNTGELFF.

The genes are TRBV7-2 and TRBJ2-7; 8 bases are a match to TRBD1. Germline trimming cut 4 bases from V and 7 bases from J; bases unmatched to any gene: 9. CDR1 and CDR2 from the germline V gene are SGHTA and FQGNSA. The CDR3 consists of 14 residues. The CDR3 sequence: CASSSRTGSLEQYF. The CDR3, as DNA: TGTGCCAGCAGCTCGAGGACAGGGTCGCTGGAGCAGTACTTC.

This clonotype has just a few counts. The chain employs TRBV11-2 and TRBJ2-5, with D possibly being TRBD2 (5 bases). Germline-derived CDR1 and CDR2 are SGHAT and FQNNGV. The germline V and J ends were trimmed by 5 bases and 5 bases, with 21 bases remaining between them. The CDR3 sequence is 16 residues long. CDR3: CASSPTEVWLRETQYF. The CDR3 bases are TGTGCCAGCAGCCCGACGGAGGTATGGCTGCGGGAGACCCAGTACTTC.

This sequence joins TRBV10-3 and TRBJ2-3, with unresolved D. Per germline, CDR1 ENHRY and CDR2 SYGVKD. This CDR3 has 13 amino acids. V was cut by 11 bases and J by 0 bases, with 12 bases left in between. The CDR3 loop is CAGRSHSTDTQYF. CDR3 coding DNA: TGTGCCGGTAGATCCCATAGCACAGATACGCAGTATTTT.

This clonotype was counted many times. This chain connects TRBV12-5 to TRBJ2-1; D unresolved. V gave up 1 base and J gave up 7 bases, with 5 bases separating them. The germline CDR1 and CDR2 sequences are LGHNT and FRNRAP. The CDR3 spans 12 residues. This chain's CDR3 is CASGLAANEQFF. The CDR3 bases are TGTGCTAGTGGTTTGGCCGCTAATGAGCAGTTCTTC.

This clonotype was counted ten times or more. This chain joins TRBV20-1 and TRBJ2-5; weak D call: TRBD1 (6 bases). Germline assignment: CDR1 DFQATT and CDR2 SNEGSKA (reference sequence). Trimming left V 6 bases short and J 2 bases short, with 19 bases between. The CDR3 has 15 amino acids. The DNA of the CDR3 is TGCAGTGCAGAGATCGGACAGACCTTTCAAGAGACCCAGTACTTC. This encodes CSAEIGQTFQETQYF.

The chain uses TRBV7-2 and TRBJ2-1; D gene ambiguous. The V end lost 1 base, the J end lost 0 bases, and 10 bases lay between the germline ends. Germline values: CDR1 SGHTA, CDR2 FQGNSA. This CDR3 is built from 16 residues. The DNA of the CDR3 is TGTGCCAGCAGCTTAGTTGTCGTTAGCTCCTACAATGAGCAGTTCTTC. Residues: CASSLVVVSSYNEQFF.

The chain is built from TRBV7-8 and TRBJ2-3; D not certain. This CDR3 is 16 amino acids long. Between the trimmed V and J ends, which lost 0 bases and 2 bases, there was a span of 12 bases. Per germline, CDR1 SGHVS and CDR2 FQNEAQ. The CDR3 DNA reads TGTGCCAGCAGCTTAGCGCAGGTGGCAATCACAGATACGCAGTATTTT. Translation gives CASSLAQVAITDTQYF.

This clonotype was counted at least ten times. One end of the junction is discordant with germline, which a read error may explain. V gene TRBV19 combines with J gene TRBJ1-1; TRBD1 aligns across 7 bases. This CDR3 is 15 amino acids long. Germline-derived CDR1 and CDR2 are LNHDA and SQIVND (reference sequence). CDR3: CASSIPLTGWTEAFF. As DNA, the CDR3 is TGTGCCAGTAGTATACCCTTGACAGGGTGGACTGAGGCTTTCTTT.

The chain is built from TRBV6-2 or TRBV6-3 and TRBJ2-1, with a possible D match to TRBD2 (6 bases). The V end was cut by 5 bases, the J end by 8 bases, with 10 bases between. This CDR3 is built from 12 residues. The germline V gene encodes CDR1 MNHEY and CDR2 SVGEGT. In nucleotides, the CDR3 is TGTGCCAGCAGTCGACTAGTCTATGAGCAGTTCTTC. Protein: CASSRLVYEQFF.

This clonotype was counted a few times. The rearrangement uses TRBV6-6 and TRBJ2-1, with D possibly called TRBD1 or TRBD2 (7 bases each). Deletions cut 4 bases from V and 7 bases from J, with 11 bases between. This CDR3 spans 13 amino acids. CDR1 and CDR2 (germline): MNHNY, SVGAGI (reference sequence). The CDR3 DNA reads as TGTGCCAGCAGTTTCAGGGGGGGGAATGAGCAGTTCTTC. Translating it yields CASSFRGGNEQFF.

This clonotype was detected ten times or more. The chain links TRBV4-1 to TRBJ2-1; 8 nucleotides match TRBD2. The CDR3 covers 14 residues. V trimming: 1 base; J trimming: 7 bases; junction bases outside the gene matches: 3. Germline CDR1 MGHRA, CDR2 YSYEKL. CDR3 in amino acids: CASSQGPSGNEQFF. Here the CDR3 DNA reads TGCGCCAGCAGCCAAGGGCCTAGCGGGAATGAGCAGTTCTTC.

The V and J genes are TRBV5-1 and TRBJ1-1; 12 nucleotides line up with TRBD1. CDR1 and CDR2 from the germline V gene are SGHRS and YFSETQ. V lost 4 bases, J lost 1 base, and 5 bases stayed unmatched. CDR3 size: 16 residues. CDR3 protein: CASSRGTGGANTEAFF. CDR3 DNA: TGCGCCAGCAGCAGGGGGACAGGGGGCGCGAACACTGAAGCTTTCTTT.

The chain is built from TRBV6-2 or TRBV6-3 and TRBJ2-2; D is perhaps TRBD1 or TRBD2 (6 bases each). Trimming removed 7 bases from V and 4 bases from J, with 19 bases in between. CDR3 length equals 16 residues. Germline V CDR1 and CDR2: MNHEY, SVGEGT. The CDR3 bases are TGTGCCAGCACTCGTGGAAGGAGGGGGGCCACCGGGGAGCTGTTTTTT. Its protein is CASTRGRRGATGELFF.

This clonotype was found a few times. The rearrangement joins TRBV15 to TRBJ2-4, with D hard to call. The CDR3 contains 14 residues. CDR1 and CDR2 (germline): LNHNV, YYDKDF (reference sequence). V was cut by 9 bases and J by 1 base, with 13 bases left in between. DNA of the CDR3: TGTGCCACGCAGGTGGGTCCCGCCAAAAACATTCAGTACTTC. This encodes CATQVGPAKNIQYF.

This clonotype appeared a few times. The V gene is TRBV6-4, the J gene TRBJ2-3; D remains unclear. This CDR3 is built from 12 residues. Trimming removed 3 bases from V and 5 bases from J, with 6 bases in between. Germline values: CDR1 MRHNA, CDR2 SNTAGT. Written as DNA, the CDR3 is TGTGCCAGCAGTGATGGGCAAGATACGCAGTATTTT. This codes for CASSDGQDTQYF.

The DNA of the CDR3 is TGTGCCAGCAGTAAACAAATAAGAGGGACTAGCGGTGCTAATGAGCAGTTCTTC. This codes for CASSKQIRGTSGANEQFF. This chain joins TRBV6-1 and TRBJ2-1, with 11 bases aligning to TRBD2. This CDR3 contains 18 residues. The junction had 16 bases not matched to a gene; V was cut back by 5 bases and J by 7 bases. Germline loops: CDR1 MNHNS, CDR2 SASEGT.

This clonotype was seen a few times. The J gene is TRBJ2-7, the V gene TRBV7-2; tentatively, D is TRBD1 or TRBD2 (6 bases each). V lost 5 bases and J lost 0, with 14 bases in between. Germline loops: CDR1 SGHTA, CDR2 FQGNSA. CDR3 length: 15 amino acids. The CDR3, as DNA: TGTGCCAGCAGCCAGCGGTGGGGGGCCTCCTACGAGCAGTACTTC. This gives the protein CASSQRWGASYEQYF.

At least ten counts were recorded for this clonotype. At one end the junction does not follow the germline gene, possibly because of a read error. The gene calls are TRBV12-3 or TRBV12-4 and TRBJ2-7; a possible D gene is TRBD2 (6 bases). The CDR3 is made up of 12 amino acids. This chain's CDR3 is CASTQERTGLAF. The CDR3 bases are TGTGCCAGCACCCAGGAGCGAACGGGACTTGCGTTC.

The chain recombines TRBV29-1 with TRBJ2-3; D is unresolved. Trimming removed 7 bases at V and 0 bases at J, with 14 bases between. CDR1 and CDR2 from the germline V gene are SQVTM and ANQGSEA. The CDR3 extends over 14 amino acids. CDR3 sequence (DNA): TGCAGCGCCCAGACAAGCACAAGCACAGATACGCAGTATTTT. It yields the protein CSAQTSTSTDTQYF.

The J gene is TRBJ2-1, the V gene TRBV7-6, with TRBD2 matching over 12 bases. The CDR3 contains 17 residues. V dropped 4 bases and J dropped 8; count of bases not matched to a gene: 12. Per germline, CDR1 SGHVS and CDR2 FNYEAQ. In DNA form, the CDR3 reads TGTGCCAGCAGCTCGCTAGCGGGAGGGCCGAAGGGCGATGAGCAGTTCTTC. Its protein product is CASSSLAGGPKGDEQFF.

This clonotype was detected a few times. The chain uses TRBV7-8 and TRBJ2-1; 9 bases map to TRBD2. With 5 bases clipped from V and 9 bases from J, the junction kept 11 bases outside the gene matches. The CDR3 is 15 residues long. Per the germline V gene, CDR1 is SGHVS and CDR2 is FQNEAQ. The CDR3 DNA reads as TGTGCCAGCAGCCCGCGGGGGGGGGACGACAGTGAGCAGTTCTTC. Its translation is CASSPRGGDDSEQFF.

Ten or more counts support this clonotype. This sequence joins TRBV12-3 or TRBV12-4 and TRBJ2-1; 10 bases are a match to TRBD2. The CDR3 runs 16 residues. Trimming took 6 bases from V and 5 from J; bases not matched to a gene: 10. This chain's CDR3 is CASRPNLAGVDNEQFF. The DNA for the CDR3 is TGTGCCAGCAGACCAAATCTAGCGGGGGTCGACAATGAGCAGTTCTTC.

The chain joins TRBV4-3 to TRBJ2-1, with 9 bases matching TRBD2. Germline CDR1 reads LGHNA; CDR2 reads YSLEER. V shed 1 base and J 9 bases; nucleotides not matched to a gene: 13. This CDR3 spans 17 amino acids. The DNA of the CDR3 is TGCGCCAGCAGCCAAGGGACCCCGGCTAGCGGGATTGGTGAGCAGTTCTTC. Translation gives CASSQGTPASGIGEQFF.

This clonotype was counted at least ten times. This rearrangement joins TRBV9 to TRBJ2-2; perhaps TRBD2 as D (5 bases). CDR3 size: 15 residues. The V end lost 0 bases, the J end lost 1 base, and 7 bases lay between the germline ends. CDR1 is SGDLS and CDR2 is YYNGEE in the germline V gene. CDR3 coding DNA: TGTGCCAGCAGCGTAGAGGAGGTGAACACCGGGGAGCTGTTTTTT. As protein: CASSVEEVNTGELFF.

This clonotype has ten or more counts. The chain couples TRBV3-1 to TRBJ2-1; D not resolved. The germline V and J ends were trimmed by 1 base and 4 bases, with 11 bases remaining between them. CDR3 length: 15 amino acids. In germline, CDR1 is LGHDT, CDR2 YNNKEL (reference sequence). CDR3 in amino acids: CASSQGLIPYNEQFF. Written as DNA, the CDR3 is TGTGCCAGCAGCCAAGGACTTATCCCTTACAATGAGCAGTTCTTC.

This clonotype was counted only a few times. J is TRBJ2-7 and V is TRBV20-1; either TRBD1 or TRBD2 may fit D (6 bases each). The V gene lost 2 bases and the J gene lost 2 bases, with 13 bases spanning the gap. The CDR3 contains 14 residues. The germline gives CDR1 DFQATT, CDR2 SNEGSKA (reference sequence). CDR3 nucleotide sequence: TGCAGTGCTAGATTCGGGGGCTCCCCCTACGAGCAGTACTTC. It specifies CSARFGGSPYEQYF.

This chain joins TRBV7-2 and TRBJ2-3; 9 bases are a match to TRBD1. Germline V CDR1 and CDR2: SGHTA, FQGNSA. V lost 6 bases to trimming and J lost 0 bases; unmatched junction nucleotides: 7. The CDR3 is 16 residues long. The CDR3 bases are TGTGCCAGCAGACCTAACAGGGGGCTCAGCACAGATACGCAGTATTTT. Encoded protein: CASRPNRGLSTDTQYF.